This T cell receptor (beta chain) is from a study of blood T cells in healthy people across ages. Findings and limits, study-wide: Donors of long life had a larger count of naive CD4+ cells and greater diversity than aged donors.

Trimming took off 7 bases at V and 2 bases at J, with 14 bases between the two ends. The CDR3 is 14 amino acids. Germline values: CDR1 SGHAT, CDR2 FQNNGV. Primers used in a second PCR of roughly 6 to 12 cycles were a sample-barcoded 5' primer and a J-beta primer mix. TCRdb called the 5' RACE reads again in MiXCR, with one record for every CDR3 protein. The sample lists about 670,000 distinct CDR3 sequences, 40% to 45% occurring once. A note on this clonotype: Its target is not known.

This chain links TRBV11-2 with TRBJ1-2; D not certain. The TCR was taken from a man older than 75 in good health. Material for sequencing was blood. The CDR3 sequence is CASTWTALNYGYTF. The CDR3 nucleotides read TGTGCCAGCACCTGGACGGCATTAAACTATGGCTACACCTTC.